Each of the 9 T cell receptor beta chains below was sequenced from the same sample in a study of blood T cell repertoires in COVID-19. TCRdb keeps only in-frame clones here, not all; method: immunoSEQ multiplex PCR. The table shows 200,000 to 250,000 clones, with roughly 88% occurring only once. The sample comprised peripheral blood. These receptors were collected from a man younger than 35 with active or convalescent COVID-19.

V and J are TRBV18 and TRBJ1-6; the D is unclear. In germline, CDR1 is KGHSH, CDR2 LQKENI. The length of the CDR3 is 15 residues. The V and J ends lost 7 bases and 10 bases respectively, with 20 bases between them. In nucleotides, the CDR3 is TGTGCCAGCTTTGGTGTTCGGGGATCTGGGTCACCCCTCCACTTT. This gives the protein CASFGVRGSGSPLHF.

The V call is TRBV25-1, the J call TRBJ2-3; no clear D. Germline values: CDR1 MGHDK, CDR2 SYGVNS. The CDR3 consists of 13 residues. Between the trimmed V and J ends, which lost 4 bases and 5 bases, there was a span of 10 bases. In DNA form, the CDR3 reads TGTGCCAGCAGTGGGAGCGAAATAGATACGCAGTATTTT. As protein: CASSGSEIDTQYF.

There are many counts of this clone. The CDR3 region is CASVPSSYNSPLHF. DNA for the CDR3: TGTGCCAGCGTTCCGAGCTCCTATAATTCACCCCTCCACTTT. The chain is built from TRBV2 and TRBJ1-6; the D is unclear. V lost 8 bases to trimming and J lost 0 bases, with 8 bases between them. Germline V lookup: CDR1 SNHLY, CDR2 FYNNEI. The CDR3 is made up of 14 amino acids.

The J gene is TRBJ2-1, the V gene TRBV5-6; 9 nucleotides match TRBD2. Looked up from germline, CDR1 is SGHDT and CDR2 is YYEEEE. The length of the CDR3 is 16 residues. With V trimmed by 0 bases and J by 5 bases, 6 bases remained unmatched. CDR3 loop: CASSLVLTSGNNEQFF. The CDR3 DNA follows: TGTGCCAGCAGCTTGGTGTTGACTAGCGGAAACAATGAGCAGTTCTTC.

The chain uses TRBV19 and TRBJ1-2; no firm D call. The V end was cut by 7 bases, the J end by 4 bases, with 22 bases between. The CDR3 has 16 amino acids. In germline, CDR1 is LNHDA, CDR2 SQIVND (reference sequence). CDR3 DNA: TGTGCCAGTATCGAGACCGGACGTACTCGGGGCTATGGCTACACCTTC. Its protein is CASIETGRTRGYGYTF.

The chain's CDR3 is CASRQGNTYNEQFF. The CDR3 region has the DNA TGTGCCAGTAGACAGGGCAATACCTACAATGAGCAGTTCTTC. This sequence joins TRBV19 and TRBJ2-1; D may be TRBD1 (6 bases). The CDR3 extends over 14 amino acids. The V gene lost 6 bases and the J gene lost 2 bases, with 11 bases spanning the gap. The germline CDR1 and CDR2 sequences are LNHDA and SQIVND (reference sequence). The full variable domain, in which reference TRBV19 and TRBJ2-1 provide the parts outside the CDR3, is DGGITQSPKYLFRKEGQNVTLSCEQNLNHDAMYWYRQDPGQGLRLIYYSQIVNDFQKGDIAEGYSVSREKKESFPLTVTSAQKNPTAFYLCASRQGNTYNEQFFGPGTRLTVL.

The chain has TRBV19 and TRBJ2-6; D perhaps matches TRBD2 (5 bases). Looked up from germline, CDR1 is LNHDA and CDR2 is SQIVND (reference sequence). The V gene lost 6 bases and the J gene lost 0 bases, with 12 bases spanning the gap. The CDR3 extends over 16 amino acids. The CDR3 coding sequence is TGTGCCAGTAGCGGGGTTTGGCGCTCTGGGGCCAACGTCCTGACTTTC. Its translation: CASSGVWRSGANVLTF.

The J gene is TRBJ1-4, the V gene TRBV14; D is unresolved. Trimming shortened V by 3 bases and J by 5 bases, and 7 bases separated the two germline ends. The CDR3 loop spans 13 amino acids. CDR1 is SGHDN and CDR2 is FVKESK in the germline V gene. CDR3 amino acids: CASSQAGNEKLFF. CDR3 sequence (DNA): TGTGCCAGCAGCCAGGCCGGGAATGAAAAACTGTTTTTT.

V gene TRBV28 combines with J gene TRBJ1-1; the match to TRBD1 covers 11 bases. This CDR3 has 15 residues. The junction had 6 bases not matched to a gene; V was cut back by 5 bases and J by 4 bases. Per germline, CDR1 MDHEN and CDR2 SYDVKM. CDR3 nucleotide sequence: TGTGCCAGCAGTCCCCCCGGGACAGGGGGCACTGAAGCTTTCTTT. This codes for CASSPPGTGGTEAFF.